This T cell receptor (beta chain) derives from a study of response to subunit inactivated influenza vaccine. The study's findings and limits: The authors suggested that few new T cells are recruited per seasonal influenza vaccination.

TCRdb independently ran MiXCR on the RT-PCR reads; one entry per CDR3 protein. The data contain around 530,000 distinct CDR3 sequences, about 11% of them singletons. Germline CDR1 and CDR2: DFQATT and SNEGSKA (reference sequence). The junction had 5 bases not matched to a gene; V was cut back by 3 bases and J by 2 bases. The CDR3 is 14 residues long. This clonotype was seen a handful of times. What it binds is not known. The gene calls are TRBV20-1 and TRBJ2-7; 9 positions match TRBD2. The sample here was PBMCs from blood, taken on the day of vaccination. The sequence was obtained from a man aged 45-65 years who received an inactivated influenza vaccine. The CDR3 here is CSARALAGTYEQYF. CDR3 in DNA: TGCAGTGCTAGGGCCCTAGCGGGGACCTACGAGCAGTACTTC.